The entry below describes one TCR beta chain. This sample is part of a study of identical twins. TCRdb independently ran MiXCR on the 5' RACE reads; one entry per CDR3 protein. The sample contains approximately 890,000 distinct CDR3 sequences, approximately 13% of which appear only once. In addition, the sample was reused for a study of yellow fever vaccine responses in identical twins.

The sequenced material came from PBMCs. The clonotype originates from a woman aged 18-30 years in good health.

CDR3 sequence: CASSQGTSFYEQFF. The CDR3 region has the DNA TGCGCCAGCAGCCAAGGGACTAGCTTCTATGAGCAGTTCTTC. The rearrangement links TRBV4-1 to TRBJ2-1, with 8 nucleotides matching TRBD2. J was trimmed by 8 bases and V by 1 base; bases with no gene match: 4. CDR3 length equals 14 residues. The germline V gene has CDR1 MGHRA and CDR2 YSYEKL.